This T cell receptor (beta chain) is drawn from a study of regulatory T cells in long-lasting Graves disease. This clonotype was recorded many times. With V trimmed by 1 base and J by 3 bases, 8 bases remained unmatched. Germline V gene lookup returns CDR1 GTSNPN and CDR2 SVGIG (reference sequence). This CDR3 is built from 17 residues. Time point of the sample: newly diagnosed GD, antithyroid drugs for less than 3 months. There was RNA extracted from PBMCs, and the TCR library was made from it. Those enrolled as patients came out of an endocrinology department in Xi'an, China. iRepertoire HTBI primers and Arm-PCR of CDR3 regions built TCR beta libraries. From the multiplex PCR reads, TCRdb called clonotypes with MiXCR, one entry per CDR3 protein. The table has 400,000 to 500,000 distinct CDR3 sequences, roughly 15% seen once; the top ten hold around 10%. These data are also associated with another study on T cells in Graves' hyperthyroidism and ophthalmopathy.

The TCR sequence derives from a woman aged 30 to 39 with Graves disease. The sequencing here drew on peripheral blood mononuclear cells (PBMCs), taken at new diagnosis, from a patient treated with antithyroid drugs. The chain has TRBV30 and TRBJ2-7; 14 nucleotides align to TRBD2. Here the CDR3 DNA reads TGTGCCTGGAGTGAGGGACTAGCGGGAGCACCAATCTACGAGCAGTACTTC. This sequence encodes CAWSEGLAGAPIYEQYF.